These 4 T cell receptor beta chains originate from one sample sequenced in a study of identical twins. TCRdb independently ran MiXCR on the 5' RACE reads; one entry per CDR3 protein. The sample carries a few hundred thousand distinct CDR3 sequences, 20% to 25% recorded once. These sequences were also reported in another study, on T cells expressing NK-cell markers.

Sequenced: CD4+ T cells sorted from blood. The receptors here all came from a woman in her late teens or twenties in good health.

The genes are TRBV4-1 and TRBJ2-1, with D perhaps matching TRBD1 (6 bases). Germline CDR1 reads MGHRA; CDR2 reads YSYEKL. V lost 4 bases and J lost 0, with 19 bases in between. CDR3 size: 18 residues. This CDR3 is CASSRRLEGEGSYNEQFF. The DNA for the CDR3 is TGCGCCAGCAGCCGACGACTCGAGGGGGAAGGCTCCTACAATGAGCAGTTCTTC.

The chain couples TRBV18 to TRBJ2-7; 7 bases are a match to TRBD1. Germline CDR1 reads KGHSH; CDR2 reads LQKENI. CDR3 size: 14 residues. With 3 bases clipped from V and 6 bases from J, the junction kept 8 bases outside the gene matches. CDR3 in DNA: TGTGCCAGCTCACCTTGGGACAGAATCTCCGAGCAGTACTTC. It codes for CASSPWDRISEQYF.

This rearrangement joins TRBV20-1 to TRBJ2-1; 7 bases line up with TRBD2. J gave up 7 bases and V 5 bases, and 14 bases lay outside the gene matches. Germline lookup yields CDR1 DFQATT and CDR2 SNEGSKA (reference sequence). The CDR3 consists of 15 residues. CDR3 sequence (DNA): TGCAGTGCTCCCATGGGAGCGGGAACTCCTAATGAGCAGTTCTTC. Translation: CSAPMGAGTPNEQFF.

This clonotype was counted only a few times. J is TRBJ1-4 and V is TRBV6-1; 9 nucleotides line up with TRBD1. V was pared by 6 bases and J by 8 bases, with 10 bases of the junction left unmatched. Germline CDR1 MNHNS, CDR2 SASEGT. There are 15 residues in the CDR3. CDR3 region: CASSHAGDRDEKLFF. The CDR3 nucleotides are TGTGCCAGCAGCCATGCCGGGGACAGGGACGAAAAACTGTTTTTT.